A single TCR beta chain is shown here with its context. This clonotype was found many times. Its antigen remains undetermined. No much larger clone exists at a distance of one base, and base qualities are not known. Libraries of naive CD8 T cells were built from anywhere between about 17,000 and 1,000,000 sorted cells, with 10%, 30% or 50% of the purified RNA used. On a BD FACSAria II, naive CD8 T cells were FACS-sorted as CD8+CD4-CCR7+CD45RA+ and collected into RLT Plus buffer. To test detection sensitivity, Jurkat RNA equal to 9 to 10 TCR copies was added to samples of 20,000-1,000,000 naive CD8 T cells. Enrichment of CD8 T cells was performed with RosetteSep CD8+ T Cell Enrichment Cocktail and Ficoll-Paque, after which ACK red cell lysis was carried out. The record originates from a study of molecular identifiers for immune sequencing clone quantification (dated by TCRdb to 2016 to 2019). With respect to the entire study: In a replicate experiment, RNA from around 20,000 or 100,000 naive CD8 T cells was split into five aliquots, four of which were sequenced. This methods study benchmarked molecular-identifier clustering-based TCR repertoire sequencing (MIDCIRS) and TCR RNA copy counting, using CD8 T cells to do so.

Library method: PCR. Sequencer: NextSeq 500. Bulk TCR libraries were generated as previously described, with the TCR primers listed in Table S5 used. Purification of total RNA was performed with the Qiagen AllPrep DNA/RNA kit. Before analysis, reads from multiple sequencing runs of one library were combined. The source study handled its data this way. Reads were retained only if the reads had an exact TCR constant sequence, and the retained reads were trimmed to 150 nt and grouped according to their 12-nt molecular barcodes. Reads within each barcode group were sub-clustered using a 15% Levenshtein threshold, and quality-weighted consensus sequences were constructed for each RNA molecule. Non-functional sequences were excluded, and lower-count sequences lying one edit away from another sequence were also excluded. Barcode sub-clusters with fewer than 20% of the maximum read count were removed, based on fitting two negative binomial distributions. TCRdb's own reprocessing of the public reads used fastp at Q25 and MiXCR and kept productive beta chains. Entries are consolidated by CDR3 protein sequence, retaining the most common genes and DNA. The V and J calls, along with clone size, are taken from TCRdb and not from the paper's own processing. This sample holds around 470,000 distinct CDR3 sequences; roughly 26% were observed only once. Around 0.79% of the sample rests with the top ten.

The study at large found these results: Naive libraries contained spiked-in Jurkat TCR RNA (roughly ten copies' worth), which is not part of the donor repertoire. A single cell's worth of spiked-in Jurkat TCR RNA was reported detectable even among under 1.1 million naive CD8 T cells. Highly expanded clone sizes could be underestimated if identical TCR molecules share a barcode. Modeling gave about 3.2 recovered TCR RNA copies per cell versus 9.5 to 10 by digital PCR, implying approximately 32% capture efficiency. Clones above 20 RNA copies held over 99% of molecules in CMV-specific effector cells but under 1% in naive cells. When barcode sub-clustering was not used, chimeric consensus sequences inflated TCR diversity, with chimeras reaching as high as 47%.

The sequenced material came from naive CD8+ T cells from blood, with Jurkat cell RNA spiked in. According to the study, the label for this sample's cell subset or site signals: FACS-sorted CD8+CD4-CCR7+CD45RA+ naive T cells. The sequence came from a human donor in good health. Some libraries in this study had Jurkat cell RNA spiked in.

The bases read TGTGCCAGCACCATCTCCCCAACTAATGAAAAACTGTTTTTT. This is translated as CASTISPTNEKLFF. The sequence is built from TRBV7-9 and TRBJ1-4, with no reliable assignment of the D segment. The germline V gene (reference sequence) specifies SEHNR as CDR1 and FQNEAQ as CDR2. Inclusive of the bounding cysteine and phenylalanine, the CDR3 is 14 residues long. Only CDR3 DNA remains: 42 bases, in frame from the first base. The trim is 7 bases for V and 0 bases for J, with a gap of 9 bases between the germline ends.